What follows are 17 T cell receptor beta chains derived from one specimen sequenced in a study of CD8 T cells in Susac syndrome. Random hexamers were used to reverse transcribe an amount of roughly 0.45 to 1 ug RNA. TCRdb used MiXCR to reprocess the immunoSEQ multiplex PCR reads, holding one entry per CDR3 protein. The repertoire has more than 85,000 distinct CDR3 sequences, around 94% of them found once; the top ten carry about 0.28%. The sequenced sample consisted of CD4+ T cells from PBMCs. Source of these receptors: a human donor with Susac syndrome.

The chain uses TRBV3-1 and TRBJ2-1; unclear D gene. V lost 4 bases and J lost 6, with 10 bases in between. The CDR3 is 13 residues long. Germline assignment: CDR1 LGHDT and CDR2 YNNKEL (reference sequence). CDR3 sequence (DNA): TGTGCCAGCAGCCCAGGACGGGTCAATGAGCAGTTCTTC. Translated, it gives CASSPGRVNEQFF.

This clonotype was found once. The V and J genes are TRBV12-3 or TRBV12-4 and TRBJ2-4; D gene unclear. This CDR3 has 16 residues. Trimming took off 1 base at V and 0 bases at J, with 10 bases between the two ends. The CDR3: CASSLGTALAKNIQYF. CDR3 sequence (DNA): TGTGCCAGCAGTTTAGGAACCGCGCTAGCCAAAAACATTCAGTACTTC.

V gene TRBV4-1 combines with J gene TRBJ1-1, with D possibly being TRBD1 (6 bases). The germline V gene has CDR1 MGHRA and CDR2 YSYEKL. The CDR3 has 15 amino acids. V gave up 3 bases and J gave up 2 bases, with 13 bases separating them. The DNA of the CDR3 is TGCGCCAGCAGCCACTACAGGGATTCAAACACTGAAGCTTTCTTT. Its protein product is CASSHYRDSNTEAFF.

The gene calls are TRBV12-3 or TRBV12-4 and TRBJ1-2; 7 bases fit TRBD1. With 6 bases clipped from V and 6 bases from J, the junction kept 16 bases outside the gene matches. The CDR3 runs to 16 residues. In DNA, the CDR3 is TGTGCCAGCAGCCGAACAACAGGGGAAATCACCAATGGCTACACCTTC. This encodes CASSRTTGEITNGYTF.

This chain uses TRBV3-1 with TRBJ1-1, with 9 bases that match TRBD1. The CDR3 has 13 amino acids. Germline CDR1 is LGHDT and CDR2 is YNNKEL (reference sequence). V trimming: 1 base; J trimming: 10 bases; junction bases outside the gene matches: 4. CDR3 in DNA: TGTGCCAGCAGCCAAGTGGGGACAGGGCGAGCTTTCTTT. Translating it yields CASSQVGTGRAFF. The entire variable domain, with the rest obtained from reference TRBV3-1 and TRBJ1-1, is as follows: DTAVSQTPKYLVTQMGNDKSIKCEQNLGHDTMYWYKQDSKKFLKIMFSYNNKELIINETVPNRFSPKSPDKAHLNLHINSLELGDSAVYFCASSQVGTGRAFFGQGTRLTVV.

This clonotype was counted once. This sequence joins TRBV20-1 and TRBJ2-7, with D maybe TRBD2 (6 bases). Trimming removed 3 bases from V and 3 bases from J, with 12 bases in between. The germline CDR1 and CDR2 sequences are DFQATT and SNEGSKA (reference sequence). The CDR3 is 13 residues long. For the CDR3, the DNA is TGCAGTGCTAGGGGGGAGGCTGACTACGAGCAGTACTTC. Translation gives CSARGEADYEQYF.

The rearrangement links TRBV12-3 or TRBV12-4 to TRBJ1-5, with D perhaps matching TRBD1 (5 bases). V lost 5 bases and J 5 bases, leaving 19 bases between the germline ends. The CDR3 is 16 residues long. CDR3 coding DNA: TGTGCCAGCAGTCTCCCGGACACGCCTGAATATCAGCCCCAGCATTTT. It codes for CASSLPDTPEYQPQHF.

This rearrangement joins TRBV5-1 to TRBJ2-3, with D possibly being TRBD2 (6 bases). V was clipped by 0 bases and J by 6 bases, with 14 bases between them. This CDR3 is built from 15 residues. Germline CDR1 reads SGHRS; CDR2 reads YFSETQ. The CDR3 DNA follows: TGCGCCAGCAGCTTGGCCGGAGGGGACGGGGATACGCAGTATTTT. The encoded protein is CASSLAGGDGDTQYF.

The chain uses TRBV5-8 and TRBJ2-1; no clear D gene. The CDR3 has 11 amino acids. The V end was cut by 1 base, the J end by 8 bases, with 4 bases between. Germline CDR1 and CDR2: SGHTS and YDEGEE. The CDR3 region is CASSLSDEQFF. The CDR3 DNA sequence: TGTGCCAGCAGCTTGTCAGATGAGCAGTTCTTC.

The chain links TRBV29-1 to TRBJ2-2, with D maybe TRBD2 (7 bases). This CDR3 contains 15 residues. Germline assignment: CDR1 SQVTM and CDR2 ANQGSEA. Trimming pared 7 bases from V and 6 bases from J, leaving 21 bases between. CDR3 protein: CSAELRGRAAGELFF. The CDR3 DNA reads TGCAGCGCGGAACTGCGGGGGCGAGCGGCCGGGGAGCTGTTTTTT.

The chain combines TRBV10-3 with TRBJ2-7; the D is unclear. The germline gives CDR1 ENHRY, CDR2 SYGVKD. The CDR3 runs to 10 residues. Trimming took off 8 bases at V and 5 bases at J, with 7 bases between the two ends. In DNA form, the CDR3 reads TGTGCCATCGGAGACGACGAGCAGTACTTC. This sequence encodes CAIGDDEQYF.

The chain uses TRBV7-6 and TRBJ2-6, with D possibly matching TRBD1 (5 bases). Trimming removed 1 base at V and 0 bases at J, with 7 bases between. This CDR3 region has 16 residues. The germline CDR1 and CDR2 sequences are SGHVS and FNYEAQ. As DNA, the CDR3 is TGTGCCAGCAGCTTAGGGGGCCTCTCTGGGGCCAACGTCCTGACTTTC. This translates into CASSLGGLSGANVLTF. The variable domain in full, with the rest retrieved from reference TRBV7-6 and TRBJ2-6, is GAGVSQSPRYKVTKRGQDVALRCDPISGHVSLYWYRQALGQGPEFLTYFNYEAQQDKSGLPNDRFSAERPEGSISTLTIQRTEQRDSAMYRCASSLGGLSGANVLTFGAGSRLTVL.

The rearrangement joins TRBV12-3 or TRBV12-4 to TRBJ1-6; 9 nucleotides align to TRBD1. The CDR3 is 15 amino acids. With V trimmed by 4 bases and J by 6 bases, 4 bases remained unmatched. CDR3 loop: CASSSGTGTNSPLHF. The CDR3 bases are TGTGCCAGCAGTTCCGGGACAGGGACTAATTCACCCCTCCACTTT.

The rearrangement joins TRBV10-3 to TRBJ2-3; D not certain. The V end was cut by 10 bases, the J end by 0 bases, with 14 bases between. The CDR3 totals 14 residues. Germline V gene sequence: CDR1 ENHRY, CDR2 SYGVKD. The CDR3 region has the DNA TGTGCCAGCTCAGGTTCCAAGAGCACAGATACGCAGTATTTT. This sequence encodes CASSGSKSTDTQYF.

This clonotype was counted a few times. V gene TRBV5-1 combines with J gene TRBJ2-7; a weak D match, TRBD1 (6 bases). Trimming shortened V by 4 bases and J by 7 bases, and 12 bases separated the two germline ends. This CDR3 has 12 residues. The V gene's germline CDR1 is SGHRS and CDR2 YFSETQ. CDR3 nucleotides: TGCGCCAGCAGCCTTTCAGGGGTTGAGCAGTACTTC. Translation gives CASSLSGVEQYF.

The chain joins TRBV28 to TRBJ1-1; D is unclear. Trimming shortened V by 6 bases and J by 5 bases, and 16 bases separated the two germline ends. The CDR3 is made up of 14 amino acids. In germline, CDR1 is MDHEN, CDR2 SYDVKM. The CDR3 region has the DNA TGTGCCAGCAGGTATTCGGGTGCGAAGACTGAAGCTTTCTTT. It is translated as CASRYSGAKTEAFF.

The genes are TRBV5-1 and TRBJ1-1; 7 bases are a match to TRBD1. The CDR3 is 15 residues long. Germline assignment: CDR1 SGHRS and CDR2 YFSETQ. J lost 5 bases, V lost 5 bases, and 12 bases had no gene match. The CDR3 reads CASSYRGERGTEAFF. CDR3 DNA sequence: TGCGCCAGCAGTTACAGGGGAGAAAGAGGAACTGAAGCTTTCTTT.